Sequencing of this TCR beta chain was carried out in a study of blood T cell repertoires in COVID-19. Sequencing used immunoSEQ multiplex PCR; TCRdb keeps in-frame clones, though not all of them. This repertoire shows roughly 150,000 clones, 80% to 90% found once; its top ten account for about 3%. Per germline, CDR1 PRHDT and CDR2 FYEKMQ (reference sequence). The J segment lost 7 bases and the V segment lost 6 bases, leaving 12 bases of the junction unmatched. This CDR3 region has 14 residues. Sequenced: peripheral blood. The clonotype comes from a man aged 55 to 70 with acute or convalescent COVID-19. The V call is TRBV13, the J call TRBJ2-7; 7 bases agree with TRBD1. The CDR3 sequence is CASRDGTDPREQYF. DNA of the CDR3: TGTGCCAGCAGGGACGGGACAGACCCTAGAGAGCAGTACTTC.